This T cell receptor (beta chain) was obtained from a study of blood T cell repertoires in COVID-19. Study overall: The United States, Italy and Spain provided the acute and convalescent COVID-19 samples. Nucleic acid was either cDNA or gDNA, and it came from T cells, B-cell-depleted T cells, or PBMCs.

Original handling: Amplification from reference gene primers served as the basis for estimated nucleated cell counts. Clones were read by immunoSEQ multiplex PCR, and TCRdb kept only the in-frame ones, dropping some. For V, J and clone size, that table is used; D and trimming come from the DNA. The repertoire holds 130,000 to 150,000 clones, around 85% seen once, with around 3.1% in the top ten. The germline V gene has CDR1 MDHEN and CDR2 SYDVKM. The CDR3 totals 15 residues. Losses at the gene ends were 4 bases for V and 10 bases for J; bases not matched to a gene: 13. Sequencing was carried out using peripheral blood. The chain links TRBV28 to TRBJ1-1; 9 bases align to TRBD1. This clonotype was sampled from a woman aged 40 to 50 with active or convalescent COVID-19. CDR3 in amino acids: CASSSPTGTGYRAFF. The CDR3 nucleotides are TGTGCCAGCAGTTCGCCCACCGGGACAGGGTACCGAGCTTTCTTT.